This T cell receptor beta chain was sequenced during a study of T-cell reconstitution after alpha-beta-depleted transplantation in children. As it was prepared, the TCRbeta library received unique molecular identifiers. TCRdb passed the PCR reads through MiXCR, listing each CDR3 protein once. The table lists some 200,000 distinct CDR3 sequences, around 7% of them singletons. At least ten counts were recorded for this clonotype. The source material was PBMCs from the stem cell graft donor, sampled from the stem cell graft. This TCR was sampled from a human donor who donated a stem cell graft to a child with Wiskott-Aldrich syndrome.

The CDR3 coding sequence is TGTGCCAGCAGTTCATACGGGGGGGCCGAGATGTATGAGCAGTTCTTC. It yields the protein CASSSYGGAEMYEQFF. The chain recombines TRBV12-3 or TRBV12-4 with TRBJ2-1; TRBD2 aligns across 8 bases. V was pared by 4 bases and J by 8 bases, with 13 bases of the junction left unmatched. This CDR3 is 16 amino acids long.